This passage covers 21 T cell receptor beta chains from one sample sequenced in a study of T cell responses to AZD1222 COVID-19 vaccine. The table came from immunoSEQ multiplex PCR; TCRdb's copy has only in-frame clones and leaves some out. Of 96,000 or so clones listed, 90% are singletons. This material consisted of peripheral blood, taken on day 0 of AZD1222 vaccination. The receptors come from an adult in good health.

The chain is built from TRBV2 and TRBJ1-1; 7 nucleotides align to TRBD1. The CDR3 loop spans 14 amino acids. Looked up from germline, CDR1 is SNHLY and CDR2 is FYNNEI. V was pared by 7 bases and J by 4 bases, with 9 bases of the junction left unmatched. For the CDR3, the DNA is TGTGCCAGCACCGCCGACAGGGTGGGCACTGAAGCTTTCTTT. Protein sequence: CASTADRVGTEAFF.

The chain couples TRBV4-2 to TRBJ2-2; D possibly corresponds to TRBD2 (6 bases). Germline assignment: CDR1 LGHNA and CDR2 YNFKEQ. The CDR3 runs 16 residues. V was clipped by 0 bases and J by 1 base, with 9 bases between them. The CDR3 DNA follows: TGTGCCAGCAGCCAAGACCGGGGACTGAACACCGGGGAGCTGTTTTTT. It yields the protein CASSQDRGLNTGELFF.

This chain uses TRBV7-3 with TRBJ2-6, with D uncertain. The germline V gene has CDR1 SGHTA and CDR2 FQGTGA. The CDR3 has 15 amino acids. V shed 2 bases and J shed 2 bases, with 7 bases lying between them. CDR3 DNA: TGTGCCAGCAGCTTAGGGGTGGCTGGGGCCAACGTCCTGACTTTC. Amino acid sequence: CASSLGVAGANVLTF.

CDR3 nucleotide sequence: TGTGCCAGCAGCTTAGGCGGCGGACCAGAGCAGCCCCAGCATTTT. This codes for CASSLGGGPEQPQHF. This chain connects TRBV7-8 to TRBJ1-5; D is unclear. The CDR3 consists of 15 residues. V lost 1 base to trimming and J lost 7 bases, with 14 bases between them. CDR1 and CDR2 from the germline V gene are SGHVS and FQNEAQ.

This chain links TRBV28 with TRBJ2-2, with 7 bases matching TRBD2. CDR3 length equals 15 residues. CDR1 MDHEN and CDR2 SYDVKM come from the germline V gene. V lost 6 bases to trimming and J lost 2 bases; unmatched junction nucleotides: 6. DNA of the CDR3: TGTGCCAGCAGATACGGGACTATTAACACCGGGGAGCTGTTTTTT. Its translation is CASRYGTINTGELFF.

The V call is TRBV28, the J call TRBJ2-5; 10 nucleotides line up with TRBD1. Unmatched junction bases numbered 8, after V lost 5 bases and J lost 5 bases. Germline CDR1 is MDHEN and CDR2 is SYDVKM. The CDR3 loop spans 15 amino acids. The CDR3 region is CASSGRTGGRETQYF. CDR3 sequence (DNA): TGTGCCAGCAGTGGTAGGACAGGGGGGAGGGAGACCCAGTACTTC.

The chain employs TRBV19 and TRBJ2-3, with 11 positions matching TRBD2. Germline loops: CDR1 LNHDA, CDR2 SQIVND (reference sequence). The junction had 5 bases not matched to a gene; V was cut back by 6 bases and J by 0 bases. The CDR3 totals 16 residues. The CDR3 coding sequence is TGTGCCAGTAGCTCCGGGACTAGCGGAAGCACAGATACGCAGTATTTT. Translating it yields CASSSGTSGSTDTQYF. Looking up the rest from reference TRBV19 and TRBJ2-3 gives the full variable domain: DGGITQSPKYLFRKEGQNVTLSCEQNLNHDAMYWYRQDPGQGLRLIYYSQIVNDFQKGDIAEGYSVSREKKESFPLTVTSAQKNPTAFYLCASSSGTSGSTDTQYFGPGTRLTVL.

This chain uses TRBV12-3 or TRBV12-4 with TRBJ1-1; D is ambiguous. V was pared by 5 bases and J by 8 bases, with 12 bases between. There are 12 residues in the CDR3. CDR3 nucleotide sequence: TGTGCCAGCAGTCCTCCCGCGGGGGAAGCTTTCTTT. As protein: CASSPPAGEAFF.

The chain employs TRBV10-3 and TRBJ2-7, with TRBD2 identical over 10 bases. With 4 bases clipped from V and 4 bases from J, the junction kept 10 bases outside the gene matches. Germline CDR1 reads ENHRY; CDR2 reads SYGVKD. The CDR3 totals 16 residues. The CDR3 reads CAISGTGLAVTYEQYF. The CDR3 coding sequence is TGTGCCATCAGTGGGACCGGACTAGCGGTAACATACGAGCAGTACTTC.

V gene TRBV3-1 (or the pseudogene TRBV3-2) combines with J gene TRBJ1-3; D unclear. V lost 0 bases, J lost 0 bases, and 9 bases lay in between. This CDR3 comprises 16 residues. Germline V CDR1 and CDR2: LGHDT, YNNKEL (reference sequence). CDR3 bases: TGTGCCAGCAGCCAAGAGGGTGGAGGCTCTGGAAACACCATATATTTT. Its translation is CASSQEGGGSGNTIYF.

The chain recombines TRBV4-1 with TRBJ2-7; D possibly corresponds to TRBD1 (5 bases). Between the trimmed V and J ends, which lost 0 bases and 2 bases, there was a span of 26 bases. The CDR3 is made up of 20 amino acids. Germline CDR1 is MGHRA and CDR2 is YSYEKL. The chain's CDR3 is CASSQDQTGLSPIEAYEQYF. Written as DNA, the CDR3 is TGCGCCAGCAGCCAAGATCAAACAGGATTGTCCCCTATCGAGGCCTACGAGCAGTACTTC.

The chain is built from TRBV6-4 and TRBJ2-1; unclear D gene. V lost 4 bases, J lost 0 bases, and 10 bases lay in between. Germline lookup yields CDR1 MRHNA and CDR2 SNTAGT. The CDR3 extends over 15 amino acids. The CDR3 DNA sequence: TGTGCCAGCAGTGCCAACTACCACTCCTACAATGAGCAGTTCTTC. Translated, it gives CASSANYHSYNEQFF.

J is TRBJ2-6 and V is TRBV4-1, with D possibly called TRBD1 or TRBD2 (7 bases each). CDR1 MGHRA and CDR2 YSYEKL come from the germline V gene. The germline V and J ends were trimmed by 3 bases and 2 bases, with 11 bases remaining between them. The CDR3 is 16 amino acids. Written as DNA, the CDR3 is TGCGCCAGCAGCCAGGGAGGGGGCGCTGGGGCCAACGTCCTGACTTTC. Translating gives CASSQGGGAGANVLTF.

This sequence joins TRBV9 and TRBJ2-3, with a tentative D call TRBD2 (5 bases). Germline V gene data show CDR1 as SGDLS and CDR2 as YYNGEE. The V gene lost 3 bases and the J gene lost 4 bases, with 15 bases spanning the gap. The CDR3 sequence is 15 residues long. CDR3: CASSGGQLIADTQYF. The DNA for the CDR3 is TGTGCCAGCAGCGGCGGGCAGCTGATAGCAGATACGCAGTATTTT.

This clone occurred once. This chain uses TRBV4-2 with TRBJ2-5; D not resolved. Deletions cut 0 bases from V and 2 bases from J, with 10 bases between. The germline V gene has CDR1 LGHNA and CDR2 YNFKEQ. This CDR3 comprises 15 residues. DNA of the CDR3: TGTGCCAGCAGCCAAGATGTGCTTCTACAAGAGACCCAGTACTTC. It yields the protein CASSQDVLLQETQYF.

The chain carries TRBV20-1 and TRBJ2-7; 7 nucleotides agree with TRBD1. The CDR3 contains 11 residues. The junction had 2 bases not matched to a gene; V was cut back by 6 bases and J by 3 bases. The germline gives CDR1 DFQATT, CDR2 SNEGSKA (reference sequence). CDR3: CSAGDSYEQYF. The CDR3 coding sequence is TGCAGTGCCGGGGACAGCTACGAGCAGTACTTC.

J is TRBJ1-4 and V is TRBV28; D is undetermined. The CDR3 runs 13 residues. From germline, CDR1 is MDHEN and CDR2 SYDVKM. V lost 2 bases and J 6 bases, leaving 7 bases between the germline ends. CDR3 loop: CASSLPPYEKLFF. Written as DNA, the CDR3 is TGTGCCAGCAGTTTACCCCCATATGAAAAACTGTTTTTT. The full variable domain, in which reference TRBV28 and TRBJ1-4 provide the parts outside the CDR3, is DVKVTQSSRYLVKRTGEKVFLECVQDMDHENMFWYRQDPGLGLRLIYFSYDVKMKEKGDIPEGYSVSREKKERFSLILESASTNQTSMYLCASSLPPYEKLFFGSGTQLSVL.

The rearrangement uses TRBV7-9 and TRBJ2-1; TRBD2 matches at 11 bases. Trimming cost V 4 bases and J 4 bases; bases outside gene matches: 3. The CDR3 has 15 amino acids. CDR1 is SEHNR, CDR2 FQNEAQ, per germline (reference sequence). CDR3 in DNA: TGTGCCAGCAGCTCGCTAGCGGGAGGATACAATGAGCAGTTCTTC. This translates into CASSSLAGGYNEQFF.

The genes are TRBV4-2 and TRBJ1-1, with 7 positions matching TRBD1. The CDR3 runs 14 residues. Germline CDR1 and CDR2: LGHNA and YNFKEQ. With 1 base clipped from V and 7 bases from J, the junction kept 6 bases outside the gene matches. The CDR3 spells CASSQALGDSEAFF. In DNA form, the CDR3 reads TGTGCCAGCAGCCAAGCCCTAGGGGACAGTGAAGCTTTCTTT.

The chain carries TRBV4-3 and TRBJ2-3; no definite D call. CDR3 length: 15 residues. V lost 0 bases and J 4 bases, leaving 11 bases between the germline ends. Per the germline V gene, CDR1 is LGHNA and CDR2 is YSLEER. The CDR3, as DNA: TGCGCCAGCAGCCAAGAAGGAAGCATTCCAGATACGCAGTATTTT. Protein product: CASSQEGSIPDTQYF.

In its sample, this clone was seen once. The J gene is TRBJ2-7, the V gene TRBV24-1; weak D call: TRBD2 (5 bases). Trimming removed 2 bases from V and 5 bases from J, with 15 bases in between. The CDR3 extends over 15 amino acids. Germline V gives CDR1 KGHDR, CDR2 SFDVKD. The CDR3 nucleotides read TGTGCCACCAGTGATTCCCGGCAGGCCGGGGACGAGCAGTACTTC. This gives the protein CATSDSRQAGDEQYF.